The 25 T cell receptor beta chains given below trace back to one sample, sequenced in a study of OX40 agonist ivuxolimab in advanced cancers. Sequencing used immunoSEQ multiplex PCR; TCRdb keeps in-frame clones, though not all of them. The repertoire consists of tens of thousands of clones, with approximately 90% occurring once and the leading ten covering over 9%. The sample here was CD4+ or CD8+ T cells sorted from blood, taken in a trial of the OX40 agonist ivuxolimab. The receptors derive from an adult with an advanced solid tumor such as melanoma, head and neck, liver or kidney cancer.

The chain has TRBV2 and TRBJ2-1; either TRBD1 or TRBD2 may supply D (5 bases each). Trimming removed 3 bases at V and 2 bases at J, with 11 bases between. The CDR3 length is 15 residues. CDR1 SNHLY and CDR2 FYNNEI come from the germline V gene. CDR3 in DNA: TGTGCCAGCAGTGACGGGACGGAACCCTACAATGAGCAGTTCTTC. Its protein product is CASSDGTEPYNEQFF.

The rearrangement joins TRBV21-1 to TRBJ1-1. TRBV21-1 is annotated as a pseudogene. CDR3 length equals 15 residues. CDR3 sequence: CASSKVGRANTEAFF. Here the CDR3 DNA reads TGTGCCAGCAGCAAAGTTGGGAGGGCGAACACTGAAGCTTTCTTT.

The V gene is TRBV6-5, the J gene TRBJ2-5, with TRBD1 matching over 9 bases. V lost 2 bases and J lost 4; bases outside the gene matches: 5. Germline CDR1 reads MNHEY; CDR2 reads SVGAGI. The CDR3 consists of 15 residues. DNA of the CDR3: TGTGCCAGCAGTTACGGGACAGGGATGACAGAGACCCAGTACTTC. It is translated as CASSYGTGMTETQYF.

The gene calls are TRBV10-3 and TRBJ2-7, with a tentative D call TRBD1 (5 bases). V was trimmed by 1 base and J by 1 base, leaving 17 bases between them. From germline, CDR1 is ENHRY and CDR2 SYGVKD. There are 17 residues in the CDR3. CDR3 sequence: CAISEFKTDLRSYEQYF. The CDR3 nucleotides are TGTGCCATCAGTGAGTTTAAGACAGACCTCAGATCCTACGAGCAGTACTTC.

The CDR3 loop reads CASSQSQGETGANVLTF. The CDR3 bases are TGTGCCAGCAGCCAGTCCCAGGGGGAAACTGGGGCCAACGTCCTGACTTTC. The V and J genes are TRBV5-4 and TRBJ2-6; 7 bases agree with TRBD1. The CDR3 loop spans 17 amino acids. With 4 bases clipped from V and 2 bases from J, the junction kept 9 bases outside the gene matches. Germline V gene data show CDR1 as SGHNT and CDR2 as YYREEE (reference sequence).

This clone was seen a single time. The rearrangement joins TRBV10-3 to TRBJ1-1; 9 nucleotides match TRBD1. Per the germline V gene, CDR1 is ENHRY and CDR2 is SYGVKD. The V gene end was trimmed by 9 bases and the J gene end by 4 bases; junction bases not matched to a gene: 6. The CDR3 extends over 13 amino acids. For the CDR3, the DNA is TGTGCCATAGCACAGGGGGCAAGCACTGAAGCTTTCTTT. Its translation: CAIAQGASTEAFF.

The chain couples TRBV7-8 to TRBJ1-2; D is undetermined. The V end was cut by 0 bases, the J end by 3 bases, with 20 bases between. The CDR3 is 18 amino acids. CDR1 is SGHVS, CDR2 FQNEAQ, per germline. The CDR3 DNA reads TGTGCCAGCAGCTTAGCCCAACGCAAGCTTTCAGCCGACTATGGCTACACCTTC. This gives the protein CASSLAQRKLSADYGYTF.

The chain couples TRBV5-1 to TRBJ2-7, with 14 bases lining up with TRBD2. V gave up 4 bases and J gave up 5 bases; unmatched junction bases: 11. CDR1 is SGHRS, CDR2 YFSETQ, per germline. The CDR3 is made up of 17 amino acids. CDR3 DNA sequence: TGCGCCAGCAGCCTTGCCCGACTAGCGGGAGGGCCCCACGAGCAGTACTTC. Translation: CASSLARLAGGPHEQYF.

The rearrangement uses TRBV27 and TRBJ2-3; D is unclear. The V gene's germline CDR1 is MNHEY and CDR2 SMNVEV (reference sequence). CDR3 length: 14 amino acids. V was clipped by 1 base and J by 4 bases, with 9 bases between them. CDR3 amino acids: CASSLYQRPDTQYF. The CDR3 DNA follows: TGTGCCAGCAGTTTATATCAGCGACCAGATACGCAGTATTTT.

J is TRBJ1-2 and V is TRBV19; 7 positions agree with TRBD1. V shed 4 bases, J shed 6 bases, and the junction held 8 bases outside the gene matches. CDR3 length equals 14 residues. Germline V gives CDR1 LNHDA, CDR2 SQIVND (reference sequence). The CDR3 bases are TGTGCCAGTAGTACCTCGACAGGGCGTGATGGCTACACCTTC. Encoded protein: CASSTSTGRDGYTF.

The rearrangement links TRBV4-3 to TRBJ1-1; a possible D gene is TRBD1 (5 bases). This CDR3 contains 15 residues. Per the germline V gene, CDR1 is LGHNA and CDR2 is YSLEER. Between the trimmed V and J ends, which lost 0 bases and 0 bases, there was a span of 8 bases. Written as DNA, the CDR3 is TGCGCCAGCAGCCAAGATGGGGCTTTGAACACTGAAGCTTTCTTT. Translating gives CASSQDGALNTEAFF.

This chain uses TRBV7-9 with TRBJ1-4; TRBD1 agrees at 8 bases. J lost 7 bases, V lost 11 bases, and 15 bases had no gene match. The CDR3 consists of 15 residues. Germline lookup yields CDR1 SEHNR and CDR2 FQNEAQ (reference sequence). CDR3 region: CAVLGVRGRIEKLFF. The CDR3 DNA reads as TGTGCCGTCCTTGGGGTCAGGGGGCGGATTGAAAAACTGTTTTTT.

J is TRBJ1-5 and V is TRBV19; D may be TRBD1 (6 bases). Trimming removed 5 bases at V and 10 bases at J, with 15 bases between. Germline loops: CDR1 LNHDA, CDR2 SQIVND (reference sequence). The CDR3 is 13 residues long. The DNA of the CDR3 is TGTGCCAGTAGTCTGGGGGCCCGGGAACCCCAGCATTTT. As protein: CASSLGAREPQHF.

The chain is built from TRBV4-2 and TRBJ2-7; 9 bases are a match to TRBD1. CDR1 and CDR2 (germline): LGHNA, YNFKEQ. J gave up 0 bases and V 2 bases, and 20 bases lay outside the gene matches. The CDR3 sequence is 21 residues long. The CDR3 is CASSQFGGFSGQGPVSYEQYF. The CDR3 DNA reads as TGTGCCAGCAGCCAATTCGGTGGGTTCTCGGGACAGGGTCCCGTCTCCTACGAGCAGTACTTC.

The chain uses TRBV6-5 and TRBJ1-5; no definite D call. Germline CDR1 MNHEY, CDR2 SVGAGI. The CDR3 totals 13 residues. Trimming took 0 bases from V and 5 from J, leaving 5 bases between them. For the CDR3, the DNA is TGTGCCAGCAGTTACTCGAGTTATCAGCCCCAGCATTTT. It specifies CASSYSSYQPQHF.

This clone was picked up one time. The V and J genes are TRBV6-5 and TRBJ1-2; tentatively, D is TRBD1 (5 bases). V was cut by 0 bases and J by 4 bases, with 6 bases left in between. Germline V gene lookup returns CDR1 MNHEY and CDR2 SVGAGI. This CDR3 spans 13 amino acids. The CDR3 region has the DNA TGTGCCAGCAGTTACTCGAGGGGCTATGGCTACACCTTC. This gives the protein CASSYSRGYGYTF.

The genes are TRBV13 and TRBJ2-5, with TRBD1 as a possible D gene (5 bases). Germline V gene sequence: CDR1 PRHDT, CDR2 FYEKMQ (reference sequence). V lost 5 bases and J lost 5, with 12 bases in between. The CDR3 consists of 13 residues. The CDR3 region is CASSGDSFETQYF. In DNA, the CDR3 is TGTGCCAGCAGCGGTGACAGCTTCGAGACCCAGTACTTC.

This clone was seen a single time. The rearrangement joins TRBV28 to TRBJ2-7, with D tentatively TRBD2 (7 bases). The CDR3 consists of 17 residues. The germline CDR1 and CDR2 sequences are MDHEN and SYDVKM. Trimming cost V 4 bases and J 0 bases, with 19 bases left between them. CDR3 amino acids: CASSSPYPRGASYEQYF. Written as DNA, the CDR3 is TGTGCCAGCAGTTCCCCCTACCCCCGGGGGGCCTCCTACGAGCAGTACTTC.

The gene calls are TRBV25-1 and TRBJ2-7; D remains ambiguous. Deletions cut 1 base from V and 3 bases from J, with 10 bases between. Germline V lookup: CDR1 MGHDK, CDR2 SYGVNS. The CDR3 sequence is 14 residues long. CDR3 loop: CASSELGSVYEQYF. In nucleotides, the CDR3 is TGTGCCAGCAGTGAATTGGGCAGCGTCTACGAGCAGTACTTC.

The CDR3 here is CASSLYPGSHALGYTF. The CDR3, as DNA: TGTGCCAGCAGTTTATATCCGGGAAGCCATGCCTTAGGCTACACCTTC. The chain has TRBV27 and TRBJ1-2; D is ambiguous. V was pared by 1 base and J by 8 bases, with 20 bases between. CDR1 is MNHEY, CDR2 SMNVEV, per germline (reference sequence). The CDR3 spans 16 residues.

V usage is TRBV29-1 and J usage is TRBJ2-3; no definite D call. This CDR3 comprises 10 residues. The ends were cut back, 1 base at V and 4 bases at J, with 0 bases in the middle. The V gene's germline CDR1 is SQVTM and CDR2 ANQGSEA. CDR3 protein: CSVEADTQYF. The CDR3 nucleotides are TGCAGCGTTGAAGCAGATACGCAGTATTTT.

The sample holds a few counts of this clone. This chain links TRBV27 with TRBJ1-1, with D perhaps matching TRBD1 (5 bases). Between the trimmed V and J ends, which lost 6 bases and 1 base, there was a span of 9 bases. The CDR3 is made up of 13 amino acids. Germline-derived CDR1 and CDR2 are MNHEY and SMNVEV (reference sequence). The CDR3, as DNA: TGTGCCAGCAGCAAGGGGTGGAACACTGAAGCTTTCTTT. As protein: CASSKGWNTEAFF.

V is TRBV27 and J is TRBJ2-7, with D maybe TRBD2 (6 bases). Germline loops: CDR1 MNHEY, CDR2 SMNVEV (reference sequence). V was clipped by 3 bases and J by 7 bases, with 19 bases between them. This CDR3 has 15 amino acids. CDR3 residues: CASSLAGSGSREQYF. The CDR3 DNA follows: TGTGCCAGCAGTTTGGCGGGGTCGGGGTCTAGAGAGCAGTACTTC.

This clone occurred a few times. The rearrangement joins TRBV9 to TRBJ1-6; the D is unclear. CDR1 SGDLS and CDR2 YYNGEE come from the germline V gene. Trimming left V 4 bases short and J 8 bases short, with 7 bases between. CDR3 size: 12 residues. The CDR3 is CASSQEDSPLHF. The CDR3 DNA reads as TGTGCCAGCAGCCAGGAGGATTCACCCCTCCACTTT.

A note on this clone: A read error may explain this, as a much larger clone is one base away. The chain carries TRBV15 and TRBJ1-2; D not certain. From germline, CDR1 is LNHNV and CDR2 YYDKDF (reference sequence). There are 13 residues in the CDR3. The CDR3: CATNRDQVAGYTF. The CDR3 DNA is TGTGCCACCAACAGAGATCAAGTGGCTGGCTACACCTTC.